Listed here are 4 T cell receptor beta chains from one sample, sequenced in a study of shared clonotypes between healthy human individuals. The table came from immunoSEQ multiplex PCR; TCRdb's copy has only in-frame clones and leaves some out. The sample includes approximately 2.1 million clones, more than 85% seen only once; the top ten take around 0.4%. Sequencing was performed on naive CD4+ T cells from PBMCs. The subset was: CD45RA+ positively selected. These receptors were collected from a man younger than 30 in good health. Some clones in this sample may be carry-over from other donors' samples.

This clone was seen a single time. The chain uses TRBV5-4 and TRBJ2-5; no firm D call. Germline lookup yields CDR1 SGHNT and CDR2 YYREEE (reference sequence). V was pared by 4 bases and J by 0 bases, with 13 bases between. This CDR3 contains 15 residues. The CDR3 region is CASSPFRSYQETQYF. The CDR3, as DNA: TGTGCCAGCAGCCCCTTTCGCAGCTACCAAGAGACCCAGTACTTC.

As to this clone: The same CDR3 can be traced to other DNA sequences in this sample. V is TRBV5-1 and J is TRBJ2-7, with 14 nucleotides matching TRBD2. V was pared by 7 bases and J by 5 bases, with 5 bases of the junction left unmatched. Germline V lookup: CDR1 SGHRS, CDR2 YFSETQ. This CDR3 spans 14 amino acids. This CDR3 is CASRGTSGSHEQYF. Here the CDR3 DNA reads TGCGCCAGCCGCGGGACTAGCGGGAGTCACGAGCAGTACTTC.

The rearrangement links TRBV6-6 to TRBJ2-3; 8 positions agree with TRBD2. From germline, CDR1 is MNHNY and CDR2 SVGAGI (reference sequence). This CDR3 is built from 14 residues. V was clipped by 7 bases and J by 6 bases; unmatched bases: 9. The chain's CDR3 is CASTQLAARDTQYF. CDR3 coding DNA: TGTGCCAGCACCCAACTAGCGGCGAGGGATACGCAGTATTTT.

This clone was recorded once. The CDR3 region has the DNA TGTGCCAGCAGTTCTTCCCGGGCGGGACCAGACACAGATACGCAGTATTTT. It is translated as CASSSSRAGPDTDTQYF. The rearrangement joins TRBV28 to TRBJ2-3, with D perhaps matching TRBD2 (6 bases). CDR1 is MDHEN, CDR2 SYDVKM, per germline. The CDR3 covers 17 residues. V was clipped by 4 bases and J by 2 bases, with 19 bases between them.